This TCR beta chain was recorded in a study of post-analysis software for immune sequencing data. Broader study findings: The five TRBV segments detected at higher frequency in patients than in controls included TRBV5-6, TRBV5-1 and TRBV20-1. Normalized Chao1 diversity was significantly reduced in patients versus controls.

Losses at the gene ends were 3 bases for V and 7 bases for J; bases not matched to a gene: 9. The CDR3 runs 16 residues. Per the germline V gene, CDR1 is SNHLY and CDR2 is FYNNEI. Every TCR beta cDNA library bore unique molecular identifiers. Each CDR3 protein gets one entry after TCRdb re-called the PCR reads with MiXCR. This sample has some 190,000 distinct CDR3 sequences, with approximately 29% found just once. A few counts support this clonotype. As yet, its antigen is unknown. This sequence joins TRBV2 and TRBJ1-5, with 10 bases that match TRBD1. Sequencing used blood. The receptor was isolated from a girl aged 2 to 17 with multiple sclerosis. This chain's CDR3 is CASSDRTGGNGQPQHF. CDR3 sequence (DNA): TGTGCCAGCAGTGATCGGACAGGGGGAAATGGACAGCCCCAGCATTTT.